This T cell receptor beta chain appears in the sequencing data of a study of CD8+ T cells in alopecia areata. Findings of the study overall: Sequencing of scalp samples also captures resident alphabeta T cells of normal skin.

Treatment denoted: oral pan-JAK inhibitor, 5-10 mg twice daily. RNA extraction was followed by reverse transcription into cDNA, which acted as the sequencing template. Repertoires were generated with immunoSEQ multiplex PCR, while TCRdb's copy carries only in-frame clones and drops some. The table records roughly 70,000 clones, about 30% of them present only once. With regard to this clone: Its antigen is unknown.

The clonotype was recovered from a human donor with alopecia areata. This sample comprised CD8+ T cells sorted from blood, obtained at week 4, from a patient treated with tofacitinib.

CDR3 sequence (DNA): TGTGCCAGCAGCCAAGCGTCCCGAGAGCAGTTCTTC. Translated, it gives CASSQASREQFF. V is TRBV14 and J is TRBJ2-1, with D unclear. The germline V gene has CDR1 SGHDN and CDR2 FVKESK. This CDR3 spans 12 amino acids. V shed 1 base and J shed 10 bases, with 8 bases lying between them.